These 28 T cell receptor beta chains came from one sample sequenced in a study of CD8+CD57+ T cells in acquired aplastic anemia. Genomic DNA constituted the template upon which TCR beta VDJ and CDR3 profiling was performed. MiXCR, applied by TCRdb to the reads, yields one record per CDR3 protein. Of a few hundred thousand distinct CDR3 sequences in the sample, under 40% were seen once. Sequencing was done on patients that had shown CD8+CD57+ cell expansion by flow cytometry. The specimen sequenced was sorted CD4+, CD8+, or CD8+CD57+ T cells (not recorded which) from PBMCs. The receptors stem from a human donor with aplastic anemia.

This clonotype appeared a few times. This chain joins TRBV6-1 and TRBJ1-3; D may be TRBD1 (5 bases). This CDR3 region has 15 residues. V was cut by 4 bases and J by 8 bases, with 18 bases left in between. CDR1 and CDR2 from the germline V gene are MNHNS and SASEGT. The CDR3 DNA follows: TGTGCCAGCAGTGCCCTGACAGTCCCCGGTGACACCATATATTTT. Residues: CASSALTVPGDTIYF.

This clonotype was detected only a few times. The V call is TRBV5-1, the J call TRBJ1-1; D uncertain. The CDR3 runs 17 residues. Germline loops: CDR1 SGHRS, CDR2 YFSETQ. V lost 4 bases, J lost 0 bases, and 19 bases lay in between. The CDR3 loop is CASSPIVLGNMNTEAFF. For the CDR3, the DNA is TGCGCCAGCAGCCCCATCGTTTTGGGAAACATGAACACTGAAGCTTTCTTT.

The rearrangement links TRBV6-2 or TRBV6-3 to TRBJ2-2; no clear D. Germline-derived CDR1 and CDR2 are MNHEY and SVGEGT. V was cut by 0 bases and J by 0 bases, with 5 bases left in between. There are 15 residues in the CDR3. CDR3 sequence reads: CASSYSQSNTGELFF. CDR3 nucleotides: TGTGCCAGCAGTTACTCGCAGTCGAACACCGGGGAGCTGTTTTTT.

This clonotype showed up many times. This chain links TRBV20-1 with TRBJ2-3, with TRBD1 as a possible D gene (6 bases). Trimming stripped 6 bases from V and 6 bases from J, with 19 bases between. CDR3 length: 14 amino acids. The germline V gene has CDR1 DFQATT and CDR2 SNEGSKA (reference sequence). CDR3 region: CSADDRRAYDTQYF. Here the CDR3 DNA reads TGCAGTGCCGATGACAGGCGGGCATACGATACGCAGTATTTT.

The V call is TRBV11-3, the J call TRBJ1-1; a possible D gene is TRBD1 (6 bases). Germline V gene lookup returns CDR1 SGHNT and CDR2 YENEEA. The CDR3 spans 13 residues. Trimming left V 3 bases short and J 7 bases short, with 12 bases between. In DNA, the CDR3 is TGTGCCAGCAGCTTCCTAACGGACAGTGAAGCTTTCTTT. Translating it yields CASSFLTDSEAFF.

This clonotype occurred a few times. DNA for the CDR3: TGCGCCAGCAGTCCCCTCGGGACAGGGGATGAAAAACTGTTTTTT. As protein: CASSPLGTGDEKLFF. The chain carries TRBV5-1 and TRBJ1-4; 10 nucleotides match TRBD1. The CDR3 sequence is 15 residues long. The trim removed 5 bases at V and 6 bases at J, leaving 7 bases unmatched. The germline V gene encodes CDR1 SGHRS and CDR2 YFSETQ.

Only one count was recorded for this clonotype. The V gene is TRBV7-9, the J gene TRBJ2-1; D remains ambiguous. From germline, CDR1 is SEHNR and CDR2 FQNEAQ (reference sequence). The CDR3 runs 12 residues. V lost 3 bases to trimming and J lost 8 bases, with 8 bases between them. The CDR3 protein is CASSLIFHEQFF. CDR3 DNA: TGTGCCAGCAGCTTGATTTTTCATGAGCAGTTCTTC.

This clonotype was picked up one time. A much larger clone lies one base from this, so it may be a read error. J is TRBJ1-5 and V is TRBV7-8; D not resolved. This CDR3 region has 15 residues. Germline values: CDR1 SGHVS, CDR2 FQNEAQ. V was cut by 2 bases and J by 5 bases, with 13 bases left in between. This CDR3 reads CASSLHIAGDQPQHF. The DNA of the CDR3 is TGTGCCAGCAGCTTACACATCGCGGGAGATCAGCCCCAGCATTTT.

This clonotype showed up many times. J is TRBJ2-5 and V is TRBV29-1; 8 positions agree with TRBD1. V shed 6 bases and J 4 bases; nucleotides not matched to a gene: 13. This CDR3 comprises 15 residues. Germline CDR1 is SQVTM and CDR2 is ANQGSEA. Here the CDR3 reads CSVGRDRRGGETQYF. The CDR3 coding sequence is TGCAGCGTGGGACGGGACAGGAGGGGTGGAGAGACCCAGTACTTC.

This clonotype was seen once. The chain recombines TRBV24-1 with TRBJ2-7; no definite D call. V was pared by 11 bases and J by 2 bases, with 18 bases between. This CDR3 contains 14 residues. The germline V gene has CDR1 KGHDR and CDR2 SFDVKD. The CDR3 loop reads CASSSDSKPYEQYF. As DNA, the CDR3 is TGTGCCAGCAGCTCCGACTCCAAACCCTACGAGCAGTACTTC.

The V call is TRBV15, the J call TRBJ1-5; 7 nucleotides agree with TRBD1. The CDR3 is 14 residues long. With 0 bases clipped from V and 6 bases from J, the junction kept 2 bases outside the gene matches. Germline V gene lookup returns CDR1 LNHNV and CDR2 YYDKDF (reference sequence). For the CDR3, the DNA is TGTGCCACCAGCAGAGATCAGGGGGTTCAGCCCCAGCATTTT. The encoded protein is CATSRDQGVQPQHF.

As concerns this clonotype: A much larger clone lies one base from this, so it may be a read error. This chain uses TRBV20-1 with TRBJ1-5; D not certain. The CDR3 runs to 12 residues. Germline V gene data show CDR1 as DFQATT and CDR2 as SNEGSKA (reference sequence). The CDR3 nucleotides are TGCAGTGTTAGAGAGTACCAGCGGCTCCAGCATTTT. It is translated as CSVREYQRLQHF.

The J gene is TRBJ2-7, the V gene TRBV5-6, with D possibly being TRBD1 or TRBD2 (5 bases each). Germline assignment: CDR1 SGHDT and CDR2 YYEEEE. V was cut by 4 bases and J by 3 bases, with 20 bases left in between. This CDR3 spans 16 amino acids. The CDR3 sequence is CASSPGPHEGIYEQYF. The CDR3 DNA reads TGTGCCAGCAGCCCGGGGCCCCACGAGGGAATCTACGAGCAGTACTTC.

This clonotype has at least ten counts. One end of the junction does not line up with germline, which may come from a read error. J is TRBJ2-3 and V is TRBV2; 9 bases fit TRBD2. The germline gives CDR1 SNHLY, CDR2 FYNNEI. This CDR3 is built from 13 residues. The CDR3 nucleotides are TGTGCAAGCATAGCGGGAGAGGGGGATACGCAGTATTTT. Encoded protein: CASIAGEGDTQYF.

A few counts support this clonotype. The chain uses TRBV20-1 and TRBJ1-1, with D perhaps matching TRBD1 (5 bases). CDR1 DFQATT and CDR2 SNEGSKA come from the germline V gene (reference sequence). The V end was cut by 1 base, the J end by 1 base, with 10 bases between. CDR3 size: 14 residues. The CDR3 DNA follows: TGCAGTGCTAGAGGCGGCAGGGCGAACACTGAAGCTTTCTTT. Protein product: CSARGGRANTEAFF.

This clonotype was recorded at least ten times. This chain joins TRBV20-1 and TRBJ1-6; 8 bases are a match to TRBD1. CDR3 length: 15 residues. CDR1 DFQATT and CDR2 SNEGSKA come from the germline V gene (reference sequence). V gave up 6 bases and J gave up 8 bases; unmatched junction bases: 12. This chain's CDR3 is CSAHNQGAGDSPLHF. CDR3 bases: TGCAGTGCCCATAATCAGGGGGCTGGGGATTCACCCCTCCACTTT.

This clonotype was counted ten times or more. The chain uses TRBV25-1 and TRBJ1-1; D may be TRBD1 (6 bases). Germline CDR1 is MGHDK and CDR2 is SYGVNS. The CDR3 has 15 residues. Trimming removed 7 bases from V and 1 base from J, with 16 bases in between. The CDR3 nucleotides read TGTGCCAGCAAGGGTTACGACAGGACGAACACTGAAGCTTTCTTT. It translates to CASKGYDRTNTEAFF.

This clonotype has just one count. This chain connects TRBV12-3 or TRBV12-4 to TRBJ1-6, with 7 bases aligning to TRBD1. The V gene end was trimmed by 7 bases and the J gene end by 10 bases; junction bases not matched to a gene: 10. The length of the CDR3 is 14 residues. CDR3 nucleotide sequence: TGTGCCAGCACCTTAGACAGGGTCGGCTCACCCCTCCACTTT. Amino acid sequence: CASTLDRVGSPLHF.

DNA for the CDR3: TGTGCCAGCAGCTTAACGGACAGCCCAGGGGAGACCCAGTACTTC. It codes for CASSLTDSPGETQYF. V and J are TRBV7-6 and TRBJ2-5, with D tentatively TRBD1 (6 bases). Germline V gene data show CDR1 as SGHVS and CDR2 as FNYEAQ. This CDR3 is 15 amino acids long. Trimming left V 2 bases short and J 5 bases short, with 15 bases between.

The chain links TRBV5-1 to TRBJ2-4; TRBD1 agrees at 9 bases. V lost 4 bases to trimming and J lost 7 bases; unmatched junction nucleotides: 15. The CDR3 is 17 amino acids. Germline assignment: CDR1 SGHRS and CDR2 YFSETQ. This chain's CDR3 is CASSGNRDRVFGNIQYF. The DNA for the CDR3 is TGCGCCAGCAGCGGAAACCGGGACAGGGTTTTCGGGAACATTCAGTACTTC. Drawing the rest from reference TRBV5-1 and TRBJ2-4, the complete variable domain is KAGVTQTPRYLIKTRGQQVTLSCSPISGHRSVSWYQQTPGQGLQFLFEYFSETQRNKGNFPGRFSGRQFSNSRSEMNVSTLELGDSALYLCASSGNRDRVFGNIQYFGAGTRLSVL.

This chain connects TRBV7-3 to TRBJ2-1; D is ambiguous. The CDR3 has 13 residues. CDR1 and CDR2 (germline): SGHTA, FQGTGA. The germline V and J ends were trimmed by 0 bases and 6 bases, with 6 bases remaining between them. The CDR3 loop reads CASSLTSRNEQFF. The DNA for the CDR3 is TGTGCCAGCAGCTTAACCTCGCGCAATGAGCAGTTCTTC.

This clonotype was detected ten times or more. The V and J genes are TRBV5-1 and TRBJ2-7, with unresolved D. This CDR3 has 11 residues. The germline V gene encodes CDR1 SGHRS and CDR2 YFSETQ. V shed 4 bases and J shed 6 bases, with 8 bases lying between them. The CDR3 DNA sequence: TGCGCCAGCAGCCCGGACGTCGAGCAGTACTTC. Its protein product is CASSPDVEQYF.

The CDR3: CASSVPDEQFF. The CDR3 bases are TGTGCCAGCAGTGTTCCCGATGAGCAGTTCTTC. V is TRBV6-4 and J is TRBJ2-1; no clear D gene. Between the trimmed V and J ends, which lost 4 bases and 8 bases, there was a span of 6 bases. The germline V gene encodes CDR1 MRHNA and CDR2 SNTAGT. The CDR3 contains 11 residues.

This clonotype has a count of ten or more. This chain connects TRBV4-3 to TRBJ1-6; 7 bases match TRBD1. V lost 1 base and J lost 7; bases outside the gene matches: 4. Looked up from germline, CDR1 is LGHNA and CDR2 is YSLEER. This CDR3 comprises 15 residues. The CDR3 DNA sequence: TGCGCCAGCAGCCAAGCGGCAGGGGGGAATTCACCCCTCCACTTT. Amino acids: CASSQAAGGNSPLHF.

This chain links TRBV28 with TRBJ2-7; 9 bases agree with TRBD1. Germline trimming cut 7 bases from V and 4 bases from J; bases unmatched to any gene: 8. CDR3 size: 14 residues. Germline loops: CDR1 MDHEN, CDR2 SYDVKM. In nucleotides, the CDR3 is TGTGCCAGCATCTCCGGGACAGGGCAATACGAGCAGTACTTC. Protein sequence: CASISGTGQYEQYF.

This clonotype was counted ten times or more. V gene TRBV14 combines with J gene TRBJ2-7; 9 bases agree with TRBD1. Trimming cost V 4 bases and J 0 bases; bases outside gene matches: 4. CDR3 length: 15 residues. Germline V gene data show CDR1 as SGHDN and CDR2 as FVKESK. The DNA of the CDR3 is TGTGCCAGCAGCCGAGAGACAGGGGGCTCCTACGAGCAGTACTTC. Amino acid sequence: CASSRETGGSYEQYF.

This chain links TRBV4-2 with TRBJ1-1; a weak D match, TRBD1 (6 bases). V lost 1 base, J lost 0 bases, and 9 bases lay in between. Germline loops: CDR1 LGHNA, CDR2 YNFKEQ. This CDR3 is 15 amino acids long. The CDR3: CASSQVGGLNTEAFF. As DNA, the CDR3 is TGTGCCAGCAGCCAAGTTGGGGGCTTGAACACTGAAGCTTTCTTT.

On this clonotype itself: An end of the junction does not agree with germline; a read error may underlie this. The chain has TRBV25-1 and TRBJ1-2, with D tentatively TRBD1 (6 bases). Germline assignment: CDR1 MGHDK and CDR2 SYGVNS. This CDR3 region has 14 residues. The DNA of the CDR3 is TGTGCCAGCAGCTTGAAACAGGGTACCTATGACTACACCTTC. It codes for CASSLKQGTYDYTF.